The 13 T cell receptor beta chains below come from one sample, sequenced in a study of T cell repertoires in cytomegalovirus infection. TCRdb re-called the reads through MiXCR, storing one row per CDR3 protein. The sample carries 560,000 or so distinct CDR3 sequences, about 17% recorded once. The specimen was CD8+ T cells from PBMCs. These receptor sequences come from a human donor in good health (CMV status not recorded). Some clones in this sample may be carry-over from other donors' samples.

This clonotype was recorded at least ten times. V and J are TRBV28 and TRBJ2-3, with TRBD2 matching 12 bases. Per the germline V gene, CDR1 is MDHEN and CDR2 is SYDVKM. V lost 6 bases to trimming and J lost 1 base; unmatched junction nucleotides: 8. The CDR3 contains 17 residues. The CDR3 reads CASSDLGLAGRTDTQYF. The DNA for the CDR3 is TGTGCCAGCAGCGACCTCGGACTAGCGGGGCGCACAGATACGCAGTATTTT. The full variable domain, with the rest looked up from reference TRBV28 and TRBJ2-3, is DVKVTQSSRYLVKRTGEKVFLECVQDMDHENMFWYRQDPGLGLRLIYFSYDVKMKEKGDIPEGYSVSREKKERFSLILESASTNQTSMYLCASSDLGLAGRTDTQYFGPGTRLTVL.

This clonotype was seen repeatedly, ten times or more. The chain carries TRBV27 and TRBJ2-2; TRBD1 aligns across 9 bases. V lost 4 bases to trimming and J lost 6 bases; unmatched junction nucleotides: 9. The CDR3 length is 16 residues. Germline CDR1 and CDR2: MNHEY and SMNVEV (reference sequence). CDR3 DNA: TGTGCCAGCAGTTCATACGACAGGGGGGTCGCCGGGGAGCTGTTTTTT. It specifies CASSSYDRGVAGELFF.

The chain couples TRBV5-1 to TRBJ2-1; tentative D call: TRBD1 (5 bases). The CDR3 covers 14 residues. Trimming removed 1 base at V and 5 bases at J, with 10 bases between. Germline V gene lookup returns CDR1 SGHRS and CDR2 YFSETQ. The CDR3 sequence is CASSLIGQDNEQFF. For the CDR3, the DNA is TGCGCCAGCAGCTTGATCGGACAAGACAATGAGCAGTTCTTC.

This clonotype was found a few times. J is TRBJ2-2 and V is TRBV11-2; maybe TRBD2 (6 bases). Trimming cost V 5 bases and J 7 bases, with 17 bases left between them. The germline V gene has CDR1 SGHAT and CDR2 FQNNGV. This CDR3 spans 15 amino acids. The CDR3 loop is CASSPWTTSDGELFF. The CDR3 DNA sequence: TGTGCCAGCAGCCCCTGGACTACCTCTGACGGGGAGCTGTTTTTT.

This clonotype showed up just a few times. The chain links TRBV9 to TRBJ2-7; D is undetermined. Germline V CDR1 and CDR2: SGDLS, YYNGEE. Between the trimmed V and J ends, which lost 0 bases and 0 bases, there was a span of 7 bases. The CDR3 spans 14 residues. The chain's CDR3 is CASSVVQSSYEQYF. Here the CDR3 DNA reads TGTGCCAGCAGCGTAGTCCAATCCTCCTACGAGCAGTACTTC.

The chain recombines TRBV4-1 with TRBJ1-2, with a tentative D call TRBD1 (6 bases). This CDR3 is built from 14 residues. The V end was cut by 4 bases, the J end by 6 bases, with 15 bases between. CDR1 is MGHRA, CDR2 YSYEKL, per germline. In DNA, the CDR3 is TGCGCCAGCAGCCCTCTGACAGGTACCGATGGCTACACCTTC. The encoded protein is CASSPLTGTDGYTF.

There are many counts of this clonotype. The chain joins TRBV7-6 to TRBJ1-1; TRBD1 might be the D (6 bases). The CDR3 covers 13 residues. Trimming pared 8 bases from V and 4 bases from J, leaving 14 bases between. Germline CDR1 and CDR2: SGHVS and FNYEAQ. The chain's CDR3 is CASSRGEGTEAFF. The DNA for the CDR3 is TGTGCCAGCTCTAGGGGGGAAGGCACTGAAGCTTTCTTT.

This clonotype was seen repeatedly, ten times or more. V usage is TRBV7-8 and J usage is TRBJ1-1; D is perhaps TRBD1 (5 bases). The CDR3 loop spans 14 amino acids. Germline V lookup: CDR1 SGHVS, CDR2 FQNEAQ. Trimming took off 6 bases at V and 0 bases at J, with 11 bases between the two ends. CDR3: CASRQTAMNTEAFF. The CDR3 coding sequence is TGTGCCAGCAGGCAGACAGCAATGAACACTGAAGCTTTCTTT. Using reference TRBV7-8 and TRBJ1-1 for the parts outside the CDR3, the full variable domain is GAGVSQSPRYKVAKRGQDVALRCDPISGHVSLFWYQQALGQGPEFLTYFQNEAQLDKSGLPSDRFFAERPEGSVSTLKIQRTQQEDSAVYLCASRQTAMNTEAFFGQGTRLTVV.

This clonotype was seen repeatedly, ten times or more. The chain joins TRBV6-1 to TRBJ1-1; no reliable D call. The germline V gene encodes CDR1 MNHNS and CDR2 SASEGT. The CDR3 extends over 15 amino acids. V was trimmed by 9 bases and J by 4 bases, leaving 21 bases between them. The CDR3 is CASFTRRSRGTEAFF. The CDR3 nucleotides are TGTGCCAGTTTTACTAGGAGGAGTCGGGGCACTGAAGCTTTCTTT.

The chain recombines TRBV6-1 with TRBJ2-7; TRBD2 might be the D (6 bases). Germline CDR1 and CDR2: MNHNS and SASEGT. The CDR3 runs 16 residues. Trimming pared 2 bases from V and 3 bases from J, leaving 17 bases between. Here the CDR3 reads CASSEWGAEGFYEQYF. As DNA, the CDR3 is TGTGCCAGCAGTGAATGGGGAGCGGAGGGATTCTACGAGCAGTACTTC.

The CDR3 spells CASRGAFYEQYF. In DNA, the CDR3 is TGTGCCTCCCGGGGGGCCTTCTACGAGCAGTACTTC. The V and J genes are TRBV27 and TRBJ2-7; perhaps TRBD2 as D (7 bases). V shed 11 bases and J shed 3 bases, with 14 bases lying between them. Germline V gives CDR1 MNHEY, CDR2 SMNVEV (reference sequence). This CDR3 region has 12 residues.

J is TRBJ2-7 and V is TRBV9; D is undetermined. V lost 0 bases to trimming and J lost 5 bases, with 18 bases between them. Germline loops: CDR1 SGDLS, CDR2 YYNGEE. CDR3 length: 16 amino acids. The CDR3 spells CASSVGFDPAYDEQYF. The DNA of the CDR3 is TGTGCCAGCAGCGTAGGATTTGACCCAGCGTACGACGAGCAGTACTTC.

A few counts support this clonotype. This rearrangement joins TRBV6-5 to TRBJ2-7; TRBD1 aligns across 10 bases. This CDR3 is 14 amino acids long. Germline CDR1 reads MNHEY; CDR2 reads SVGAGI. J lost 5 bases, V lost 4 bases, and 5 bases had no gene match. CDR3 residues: CASSWGQGLDEQYF. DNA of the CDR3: TGTGCCAGCAGTTGGGGACAGGGGTTGGACGAGCAGTACTTC.